A selection of T cell receptor beta chains follows, all from one sample in a study of beta chain features in type 1 diabetes. Assay used: immunoSEQ multiplex PCR; TCRdb lists only in-frame clones, some missing. The repertoire includes over 650,000 clones, over 11% of them detected once, and 0.035% to 0.045% sits in the top ten. Source material: naive CD4+ T cells from blood. The source of these receptors is a man younger than 35 with type 1 diabetes. CDR3s include the opening cysteine and the closing phenylalanine or tryptophan. D genes are given only for firm matches. Expanded clones get a size class; other rows say once, few or many, or leave the size out.

CDR3 protein: CASSLGNTPKRDEQYF
CDR3 DNA: TGCGCCAGCAGCTTGGGAAATACCCCTAAAAGGGACGAGCAGTACTTC
D gene: .
clone size: few
V gene: TRBV5-1
J gene: TRBJ2-7

CDR3 protein: CASSERLALTEQFF
CDR3 DNA: TGTGCCAGCAGTGAAAGACTAGCGTTGACTGAGCAGTTCTTC
D gene: TRBD2
clone size: .
V gene: TRBV25-1
J gene: TRBJ2-1

CDR3 protein: CASWETGVAYGYTF
CDR3 DNA: TGTGCCAGCTGGGAGACAGGGGTAGCCTATGGCTACACCTTC
D gene: TRBD1
clone size: .
V gene: TRBV18
J gene: TRBJ1-2

CDR3 protein: CASSADSVSGYTF
CDR3 DNA: TGCGCCAGCAGCGCAGACAGTGTTTCGGGCTACACCTTC
D gene: .
clone size: .
V gene: TRBV4-3
J gene: TRBJ1-2

CDR3 protein: CASSQDPRGRRNEQFF
CDR3 DNA: TGTGCCAGCAGCCAAGATCCCCGGGGCCGCCGGAATGAGCAGTTCTTC
D gene: .
clone size: few
V gene: TRBV14
J gene: TRBJ2-1

CDR3 protein: CASSFGRPNEKLFF
CDR3 DNA: TGTGCCAGCAGCTTTGGACGTCCTAATGAAAAACTGTTTTTT
D gene: .
clone size: .
V gene: TRBV7-2
J gene: TRBJ1-4

CDR3 protein: CASSQGSGGRAAGNEQFF
CDR3 DNA: TGTGCCAGCAGCCAAGGGTCCGGCGGGAGGGCCGCCGGGAATGAGCAGTTCTTC
D gene: TRBD2
clone size: few
V gene: TRBV4-2
J gene: TRBJ2-1

CDR3 protein: CAWDRATDTQYF
CDR3 DNA: TGTGCTTGGGACAGGGCAACAGATACGCAGTATTTT
D gene: TRBD1
clone size: .
V gene: TRBV30
J gene: TRBJ2-3

CDR3 protein: CASKVAGGTSYEQYF
CDR3 DNA: TGTGCCAGTAAAGTAGCGGGAGGCACCTCCTACGAGCAGTACTTC
D gene: TRBD2
clone size: few
V gene: TRBV19
J gene: TRBJ2-7

CDR3 protein: CASSGQLAQSGNTIYF
CDR3 DNA: TGTGCCAGCAGCGGCCAGTTGGCCCAGTCTGGAAACACCATATATTTT
D gene: .
clone size: few
V gene: TRBV7-6
J gene: TRBJ1-3

CDR3 protein: CASSYLRTSPFF
CDR3 DNA: TGTGCCAGCAGCTACCTCAGGACCAGCCCGTTCTTC
D gene: .
clone size: many
V gene: TRBV13
J gene: TRBJ2-1

CDR3 protein: CASSQRDGNQPQHF
CDR3 DNA: TGTGCCAGCAGCCAAAGGGACGGGAATCAGCCCCAGCATTTT
D gene: .
clone size: .
V gene: TRBV7-9
J gene: TRBJ1-5

CDR3 protein: CASSSYQTSRRSNQPQHF
CDR3 DNA: TGCGCCAGCAGCAGCTACCAAACCTCGAGGCGTAGCAATCAGCCCCAGCATTTT
D gene: .
clone size: .
V gene: TRBV4-1
J gene: TRBJ1-5

CDR3 protein: CASSAYYEQYF
CDR3 DNA: TGTGCCAGCAGCGCTTACTACGAGCAGTACTTC
D gene: .
clone size: .
V gene: TRBV7-2
J gene: TRBJ2-7

CDR3 protein: CASSLLAGGRTDTQYF
CDR3 DNA: TGCGCCAGCAGCTTACTAGCGGGGGGTCGCACAGATACGCAGTATTTT
D gene: TRBD2
clone size: .
V gene: TRBV5-1
J gene: TRBJ2-3

CDR3 protein: CASSRNTEAFF
CDR3 DNA: TGTGCCAGCAGTCGGAACACTGAAGCTTTCTTT
D gene: .
clone size: few
V gene: TRBV2
J gene: TRBJ1-1

CDR3 protein: CASSTRDASGNEQFF
CDR3 DNA: TGTGCCAGCAGCACGCGGGACGCCTCGGGGAATGAGCAGTTCTTC
D gene: .
clone size: .
V gene: TRBV7-3
J gene: TRBJ2-1

CDR3 protein: CASSVVAYTGETQYF
CDR3 DNA: TGTGCCAGCAGCGTAGTCGCGTATACCGGAGAGACCCAGTACTTC
D gene: .
clone size: .
V gene: TRBV9
J gene: TRBJ2-5

CDR3 protein: CASSLAATAGYNEQFF
CDR3 DNA: TGTGCCAGCAGCTTAGCGGCCACAGCGGGGTACAATGAGCAGTTCTTC
D gene: TRBD2
clone size: .
V gene: TRBV7-2
J gene: TRBJ2-1

CDR3 protein: CASIWGRAKNIQYF
CDR3 DNA: TGTGCCAGCATCTGGGGGCGAGCCAAGAACATTCAGTACTTC
D gene: .
clone size: .
V gene: TRBV2
J gene: TRBJ2-4

CDR3 protein: CASSLGPGGNTEAFF
CDR3 DNA: TGTGCCAGCAGCCTGGGACCCGGGGGGAACACTGAAGCTTTCTTT
D gene: .
clone size: few
V gene: TRBV5-4
J gene: TRBJ1-1

CDR3 protein: CAWDGGRSTDTQYF
CDR3 DNA: TGTGCCTGGGACGGTGGACGGAGCACAGATACGCAGTATTTT
D gene: .
clone size: .
V gene: TRBV30
J gene: TRBJ2-3

CDR3 protein: CASSPPSTGNYGYTF
CDR3 DNA: TGTGCCAGCTCACCACCTTCGACGGGAAACTATGGCTACACCTTC
D gene: .
clone size: few
V gene: TRBV18
J gene: TRBJ1-2

CDR3 protein: CASSPGTGRAYEQYF
CDR3 DNA: TGTGCCAGCAGCCCAGGGACAGGGCGTGCGTACGAGCAGTACTTC
D gene: TRBD1
clone size: .
V gene: TRBV5-5
J gene: TRBJ2-7

CDR3 protein: CASSPLRGVSTDTQYF
CDR3 DNA: TGTGCCAGCTCACCCTTGCGGGGCGTTTCGACAGATACGCAGTATTTT
D gene: .
clone size: .
V gene: TRBV18
J gene: TRBJ2-3